These T cell receptor beta chains were read from a single sample in a study of PD-L1 blockade in urothelial cancer. Using immunoSEQ multiplex PCR, the repertoire was profiled, and TCRdb retains in-frame clones only, with some absent. Of about 120,000 clones in the sample, around 89% are singletons; the top ten hold under 2%. The material was PBMCs, obtained around atezolizumab (anti-PD-L1) treatment. The receptor source for this set is a man between 60 and 75 years old with urothelial cancer. Each CDR3 is given with its conserved first and last residue. The D gene is left open where the match is weak. Clone size is stated in some rows and not others, as once, few, many or a class when expanded.

clone size	D gene	J gene	V gene	CDR3 length	CDR3 protein	CDR3 DNA
once	TRBD1	TRBJ1-1	TRBV10-3	14	CAIRTTGAATEAFF	TGTGCCATCAGAACTACAGGGGCTGCCACTGAAGCTTTCTTT
.	TRBD1	TRBJ2-1	TRBV6-5	15	CASSYGTGSYNEQFF	TGTGCCAGCAGTTACGGGACAGGTTCCTACAATGAGCAGTTCTTC
.	.	TRBJ2-1	TRBV5-1	15	CASSFEGVSYNEQFF	TGCGCCAGCAGCTTCGAGGGGGTCTCCTACAATGAGCAGTTCTTC
.	TRBD1	TRBJ1-1	TRBV28	15	CASSPLTGGYTEAFF	TGTGCCAGCAGTCCCCTGACAGGGGGCTACACTGAAGCTTTCTTT
.	TRBD1	TRBJ2-7	TRBV29-1	14	CSVARDRGSYEQYF	TGCAGCGTAGCTCGGGACAGGGGCTCCTACGAGCAGTACTTC
.	.	TRBJ2-2	TRBV11-2	16	CASSFRTVANTGELFF	TGTGCCAGCAGCTTTAGAACAGTGGCGAACACCGGGGAGCTGTTTTTT
.	TRBD1	TRBJ2-1	TRBV6-6	16	CASSYSGTGSSNEQFF	TGTGCCAGCAGTTACAGCGGGACAGGGTCATCCAATGAGCAGTTCTTC
.	TRBD2	TRBJ2-5	TRBV6-5	12	CASRSPGGTQYF	TGTGCCAGCAGATCACCGGGGGGGACCCAGTACTTC
.	.	TRBJ2-2	TRBV7-3	15	CASSLDRRATGELFF	TGTGCCAGCAGCTTAGATCGGCGGGCAACCGGGGAGCTGTTTTTT
.	.	TRBJ2-1	TRBV30	12	CAWKAGGNEQFF	TGTGCCTGGAAGGCCGGCGGAAATGAGCAGTTCTTC
.	TRBD2	TRBJ2-3	TRBV6-1	16	CASSEQASGVTDTQYF	TGTGCCAGCAGTGAACAAGCTAGCGGGGTAACAGATACGCAGTATTTT
.	.	TRBJ2-5	TRBV20-1	11	CSGDWQETQYF	TGCAGTGGGGACTGGCAGGAGACCCAGTACTTC
.	.	TRBJ2-5	TRBV5-1	14	CASSSRTEGKTQYF	TGCGCCAGCAGCTCGAGGACGGAGGGAAAGACCCAGTACTTC
.	.	TRBJ1-2	TRBV27	12	CASSRGGVGYTF	TGTGCCAGCAGTCGCGGGGGAGTTGGCTACACCTTC
.	TRBD2	TRBJ2-5	TRBV5-1	18	CASSFAVRSGTIPETQYF	TGCGCCAGCAGCTTTGCTGTTCGGAGCGGGACGATCCCAGAGACCCAGTACTTC
.	.	TRBJ2-5	TRBV9	15	CASSVNQGAQETQYF	TGTGCCAGCAGCGTGAATCAAGGGGCCCAAGAGACCCAGTACTTC
.	.	TRBJ2-7	TRBV28	12	CASSDARYEQYF	TGTGCCAGCAGCGACGCTAGATACGAGCAGTACTTC
.	.	TRBJ1-3	TRBV28	18	CASSPSLLGGAQGNTIYF	TGTGCCAGCAGTCCGAGCCTCTTAGGGGGGGCGCAGGGAAACACCATATATTTT
.	TRBD1	TRBJ2-5	TRBV11-3	14	CARAPGQGAKTQYF	TGTGCCAGGGCCCCGGGACAGGGGGCGAAGACCCAGTACTTC
.	TRBD1	TRBJ1-1	TRBV19	15	CASSMLTGANTEAFF	TGTGCCAGTAGTATGTTGACAGGGGCGAACACTGAAGCTTTCTTT
once	TRBD1	TRBJ1-1	TRBV2	13	CASMGQMNTEAFF	TGTGCCAGCATGGGACAGATGAACACTGAAGCTTTCTTT
.	.	TRBJ2-7	TRBV6-6	16	CASSYSSGLSTYEQYF	TGTGCCAGCAGTTACTCGAGCGGACTCTCGACCTACGAGCAGTACTTC
few	.	TRBJ1-6	TRBV7-2	12	CASSSRNSPLHF	TGTGCCAGCAGCTCTAGAAATTCACCCCTCCACTTT
.	TRBD2	TRBJ2-1	TRBV28	20	CASIMRWGARDSGRVDEQFF	TGTGCCAGCATCATGCGGTGGGGGGCGCGGGACAGCGGGAGGGTCGATGAGCAGTTCTTC
.	.	TRBJ2-3	TRBV5-1	13	CASSSGGTDTQYF	TGCGCCAGCAGCTCGGGGGGCACAGATACGCAGTATTTT
.	.	TRBJ1-3	TRBV11-3	14	CASSLQGAGNTIYF	TGTGCCAGCAGCCTACAGGGAGCTGGAAACACCATATATTTT
.	TRBD1	TRBJ1-3	TRBV5-1	16	CASSSTGVTSGNTIYF	TGCGCCAGCAGCTCGACAGGGGTGACCTCTGGAAACACCATATATTTT
.	.	TRBJ2-2	TRBV29-1	13	CSVQGRSSGELFF	TGCAGCGTTCAAGGGCGTAGCTCCGGGGAGCTGTTTTTT
once	.	TRBJ1-5	TRBV19	13	CASSIDGWQPQHF	TGTGCCAGTAGTATAGATGGCTGGCAGCCCCAGCATTTT
.	TRBD1	TRBJ1-1	TRBV9	15	CASSPEGQSNTEAFF	TGTGCCAGCAGCCCTGAGGGACAGTCGAACACTGAAGCTTTCTTT
once	TRBD1	TRBJ1-6	TRBV2	16	CASRIEQGQGNSPLHF	TGTGCCAGCAGGATAGAACAGGGACAGGGTAATTCACCCCTCCACTTT
.	TRBD2	TRBJ2-1	TRBV7-2	13	CASSPGWGGEQFF	TGTGCCAGCAGCCCCGGGTGGGGGGGTGAGCAGTTCTTC
.	.	TRBJ2-5	TRBV5-1	15	CASSLGQGGKETQYF	TGCGCCAGCAGCTTGGGACAGGGAGGAAAAGAGACCCAGTACTTC
once	.	TRBJ2-2	TRBV5-6	13	CASGTMNTGELFF	TGTGCCTCCGGGACAATGAACACCGGGGAGCTGTTTTTT
.	.	TRBJ2-3	TRBV7-8	17	CASSLLAGTLSTDTQYF	TGTGCCAGCAGCTTACTCGCCGGGACACTTAGCACAGATACGCAGTATTTT
.	.	TRBJ2-5	TRBV28	14	CASSRGGAGETQYF	TGTGCCAGCAGCCGCGGCGGCGCGGGGGAGACCCAGTACTTC
.	.	TRBJ2-3	TRBV4-1	15	CASSRDRWSTDTQYF	TGCGCCAGCAGCCGCGACAGATGGAGCACAGATACGCAGTATTTT
.	.	TRBJ2-1	TRBV2	13	CASSILDYNEQFF	TGTGCCAGCAGTATACTAGATTACAATGAGCAGTTCTTC
.	.	TRBJ2-7	TRBV9	12	CASTPGGGEQYF	TGTGCCAGCACCCCCGGGGGAGGCGAGCAGTACTTC
.	.	TRBJ2-5	TRBV23-1	17	CASSQCRVHHLQETQYF	TGCGCCAGCAGTCAATGCCGGGTTCACCACCTCCAAGAGACCCAGTACTTC
.	.	TRBJ1-1	TRBV19	10	CAGGDTEAFF	TGTGCCGGAGGTGATACTGAAGCTTTCTTT
.	.	TRBJ1-2	TRBV5-1	15	CASSLWAGDYYGYTF	TGCGCCAGCAGCTTGTGGGCAGGGGATTACTATGGCTACACCTTC
.	TRBD2	TRBJ2-5	TRBV27	15	CASSLGIAGVETQYF	TGTGCCAGCAGTTTAGGGATAGCGGGAGTAGAGACCCAGTACTTC
.	TRBD1	TRBJ1-1	TRBV5-1	16	CASSSGTGVMNTEAFF	TGCGCCAGCAGCTCCGGGACAGGGGTAATGAACACTGAAGCTTTCTTT
.	.	TRBJ1-5	TRBV7-2	16	CASSQLGSPGNQPQHF	TGTGCCAGCAGCCAACTTGGTAGTCCCGGCAATCAGCCCCAGCATTTT
.	TRBD2	TRBJ2-1	TRBV9	20	CASSEGLAGGSRSSYNEQFF	TGTGCCAGCAGCGAGGGACTAGCGGGGGGTTCCCGGAGCTCCTACAATGAGCAGTTCTTC
.	TRBD1	TRBJ1-4	TRBV5-4	15	CASSVTGGRGEKLFF	TGTGCCAGCAGCGTTACAGGGGGCAGGGGTGAAAAACTGTTTTTT
.	TRBD1	TRBJ2-5	TRBV6-5	16	CASSYSRTGPKETQYF	TGTGCCAGCAGTTACTCCCGGACAGGGCCTAAGGAGACCCAGTACTTC
.	TRBD1	TRBJ2-3	TRBV11-3	16	CASSSHGQGGTDTQYF	TGTGCCAGCAGCTCCCACGGACAGGGGGGAACAGATACGCAGTATTTT
.	.	TRBJ1-5	TRBV7-2	15	CASSWGPYSNQPQHF	TGTGCCAGCAGCTGGGGGCCCTATAGCAATCAGCCCCAGCATTTT
.	.	TRBJ2-2	TRBV11-3	13	CASSRASAGELFF	TGTGCCAGCAGCAGAGCCTCGGCCGGGGAGCTGTTTTTT
.	.	TRBJ2-5	TRBV6-5	12	CASTSVAGTQYF	TGTGCCAGCACCTCTGTCGCAGGGACCCAGTACTTC
once	.	TRBJ1-5	TRBV27	18	CASSPHMGTRWGNQPQHF	TGTGCCAGCAGTCCTCATATGGGGACAAGGTGGGGCAATCAGCCCCAGCATTTT